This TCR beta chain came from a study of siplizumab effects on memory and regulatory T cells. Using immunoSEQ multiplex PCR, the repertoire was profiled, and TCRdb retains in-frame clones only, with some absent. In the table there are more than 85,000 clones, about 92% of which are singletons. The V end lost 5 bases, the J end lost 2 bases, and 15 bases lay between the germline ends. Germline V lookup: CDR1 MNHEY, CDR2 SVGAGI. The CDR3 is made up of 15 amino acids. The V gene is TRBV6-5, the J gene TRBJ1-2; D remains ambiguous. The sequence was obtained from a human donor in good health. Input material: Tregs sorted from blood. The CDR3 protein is CASSPGRSRNYGYTF. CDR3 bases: TGTGCCAGCAGTCCGGGGAGAAGCCGGAACTATGGCTACACCTTC.